The next 27 T cell receptor beta chains were all read from a single sample in a study of siplizumab effects on memory and regulatory T cells. Method: immunoSEQ multiplex PCR; TCRdb's copy keeps in-frame clones and lacks some. The table records fewer than 120,000 clones, more than 90% of them present only once. The sample consisted of CD4+ T cells sorted from blood. These receptor sequences come from a human donor in good health.

The genes are TRBV29-1 and TRBJ2-7; 7 bases match TRBD1. CDR1 and CDR2 from the germline V gene are SQVTM and ANQGSEA. Trimming took 6 bases from V and 11 from J; bases not matched to a gene: 10. The CDR3 has 11 residues. CDR3 residues: CSVRPQGTEYF. In DNA, the CDR3 is TGCAGCGTGAGGCCACAGGGGACGGAGTACTTC.

V and J are TRBV5-1 and TRBJ2-4; 14 bases agree with TRBD2. The CDR3 consists of 17 residues. Germline V gene data show CDR1 as SGHRS and CDR2 as YFSETQ. Losses at the gene ends were 4 bases for V and 0 bases for J; bases not matched to a gene: 3. This CDR3 reads CASSTGLAGGAKNIQYF. The CDR3 DNA follows: TGCGCCAGCAGCACTGGACTAGCGGGGGGAGCCAAAAACATTCAGTACTTC.

The chain combines TRBV5-1 with TRBJ2-3; no clear D. Germline loops: CDR1 SGHRS, CDR2 YFSETQ. V was shortened by 0 bases and J by 4 bases, with 15 bases between the two germline ends. The CDR3 is 16 amino acids. The CDR3 is CASSLEGRALADTQYF. The CDR3 DNA reads TGCGCCAGCAGCTTGGAGGGTCGGGCTTTGGCAGATACGCAGTATTTT.

The table lists this clone with a count of one. The gene calls are TRBV11-3 and TRBJ2-3; D call uncertain. This CDR3 comprises 12 residues. V was shortened by 4 bases and J by 2 bases, with 4 bases between the two germline ends. CDR1 is SGHNT and CDR2 is YENEEA in the germline V gene. The DNA of the CDR3 is TGTGCCAGCAGCTCACACACAGATACGCAGTATTTT. Encoded protein: CASSSHTDTQYF.

The V and J genes are TRBV19 and TRBJ2-3; TRBD2 is a possible D gene (6 bases). The V gene lost 4 bases and the J gene lost 2 bases, with 16 bases spanning the gap. The CDR3 contains 16 residues. Looked up from germline, CDR1 is LNHDA and CDR2 is SQIVND (reference sequence). CDR3 DNA: TGTGCCAGTAGTAGATCAGGGAGCGGGCCCACAGATACGCAGTATTTT. Its protein product is CASSRSGSGPTDTQYF.

The rearrangement joins TRBV5-6 to TRBJ2-6; no clear D. This CDR3 comprises 13 residues. V was shortened by 1 base and J by 5 bases, with 4 bases between the two germline ends. The germline V gene encodes CDR1 SGHDT and CDR2 YYEEEE. DNA for the CDR3: TGTGCCAGCAGCTTGTATCGGGCCAACGTCCTGACTTTC. Translating gives CASSLYRANVLTF. The full variable domain, in which reference TRBV5-6 and TRBJ2-6 provide the parts outside the CDR3, is DAGVTQSPTHLIKTRGQQVTLRCSPKSGHDTVSWYQQALGQGPQFIFQYYEEEERQRGNFPDRFSGHQFPNYSSELNVNALLLGDSALYLCASSLYRANVLTFGAGSRLTVL.

This rearrangement joins TRBV5-4 to TRBJ1-5, with 7 bases aligning to TRBD1. Germline CDR1 and CDR2: SGHNT and YYREEE (reference sequence). The CDR3 has 13 amino acids. V lost 9 bases and J lost 4; bases outside the gene matches: 7. The CDR3 is CATRDSENQPQHF. The CDR3 coding sequence is TGTGCCACTCGGGACAGTGAGAATCAGCCCCAGCATTTT. Using reference TRBV5-4 and TRBJ1-5 for the parts outside the CDR3, the full variable domain is ETGVTQSPTHLIKTRGQQVTLRCSSQSGHNTVSWYQQALGQGPQFIFQYYREEENGRGNFPPRFSGLQFPNYSSELNVNALELDDSALYLCATRDSENQPQHFGDGTRLSIL.

The chain recombines TRBV7-3 with TRBJ2-3; no clear D gene. The CDR3 length is 12 residues. CDR1 SGHTA and CDR2 FQGTGA come from the germline V gene. The V gene lost 4 bases and the J gene lost 6 bases, with 8 bases spanning the gap. The CDR3 nucleotides are TGTGCCAGCAGCTCATACGGGGATACGCAGTATTTT. Translation: CASSSYGDTQYF.

The gene calls are TRBV18 and TRBJ1-2; 7 bases agree with TRBD1. This CDR3 contains 15 residues. CDR1 is KGHSH, CDR2 LQKENI, per germline. Unmatched junction bases numbered 5, after V lost 4 bases and J lost 0 bases. DNA of the CDR3: TGTGCCAGCTCACTAGGACAGGACGCTAACTATGGCTACACCTTC. Translating it yields CASSLGQDANYGYTF.

The chain joins TRBV7-9 to TRBJ1-6, with TRBD1 matching over 9 bases. Germline values: CDR1 SEHNR, CDR2 FQNEAQ (reference sequence). The CDR3 is 15 amino acids. J lost 15 bases, V lost 4 bases, and 13 bases had no gene match. CDR3 sequence reads: CASSSSTGGENLLHF. The DNA of the CDR3 is TGTGCCAGCAGCTCCTCTACAGGGGGCGAAAATCTCCTCCACTTT.

This clone was counted once. This chain joins TRBV4-2 and TRBJ1-1; D remains ambiguous. The CDR3 sequence is 13 residues long. Germline lookup yields CDR1 LGHNA and CDR2 YNFKEQ. Trimming removed 1 base at V and 6 bases at J, with 9 bases between. The chain's CDR3 is CASSQGPAPEAFF. In DNA form, the CDR3 reads TGTGCCAGCAGCCAAGGCCCGGCCCCTGAAGCTTTCTTT.

This sequence joins TRBV2 and TRBJ1-5; D might be TRBD1 (6 bases). Deletions cut 6 bases from V and 7 bases from J, with 13 bases between. The germline CDR1 and CDR2 sequences are SNHLY and FYNNEI. The CDR3 runs to 13 residues. CDR3 protein: CASRLTGNQPQHF. Here the CDR3 DNA reads TGTGCCAGCAGGCTAACAGGGAACCAGCCCCAGCATTTT.

The rearrangement uses TRBV7-9 and TRBJ2-1; D is possibly TRBD2 (5 bases). Trimming stripped 11 bases from V and 1 base from J, with 12 bases between. The CDR3 spans 13 residues. CDR1 and CDR2 (germline): SEHNR, FQNEAQ (reference sequence). CDR3 in amino acids: CAFGERSYNEQFF. In DNA, the CDR3 is TGTGCCTTTGGGGAGCGATCCTACAATGAGCAGTTCTTC.

V and J are TRBV5-6 and TRBJ1-6; D is undetermined. The germline V gene encodes CDR1 SGHDT and CDR2 YYEEEE. The CDR3 is 16 amino acids. The V end was cut by 0 bases, the J end by 0 bases, with 7 bases between. The CDR3 DNA reads TGTGCCAGCAGCTTGGGTTGGAGCTCCTATAATTCACCCCTCCACTTT. This codes for CASSLGWSSYNSPLHF. The variable domain in full, completed from reference TRBV5-6 and TRBJ1-6, reads DAGVTQSPTHLIKTRGQQVTLRCSPKSGHDTVSWYQQALGQGPQFIFQYYEEEERQRGNFPDRFSGHQFPNYSSELNVNALLLGDSALYLCASSLGWSSYNSPLHFGNGTRLTVT.

This clone was recorded a few times. The V and J genes are TRBV25-1 and TRBJ1-6, with 7 bases matching TRBD1. After removal of 4 bases from V and 9 bases from J, the junction contained 6 bases not matched to a gene. This CDR3 spans 14 amino acids. Germline V gene sequence: CDR1 MGHDK, CDR2 SYGVNS. CDR3 residues: CASSVTGYASPLHF. CDR3 DNA sequence: TGTGCCAGCAGTGTGACAGGGTATGCTTCACCCCTCCACTTT.

This sequence joins TRBV14 and TRBJ1-2; D gene ambiguous. V gave up 3 bases and J gave up 2 bases, with 10 bases separating them. Germline CDR1 and CDR2: SGHDN and FVKESK. The CDR3 extends over 14 amino acids. The CDR3 sequence: CASSHTRRNYGYTF. DNA for the CDR3: TGTGCCAGCAGCCATACGAGGAGGAACTATGGCTACACCTTC.

The chain has TRBV6-1 and TRBJ1-2, with 9 bases that match TRBD1. CDR1 MNHNS and CDR2 SASEGT come from the germline V gene. The CDR3 extends over 13 amino acids. V gave up 1 base and J gave up 6 bases; unmatched junction bases: 0. DNA of the CDR3: TGTGCCAGCAGTGAAGGGACAGGGGATGGCTACACCTTC. Its protein is CASSEGTGDGYTF.

V is TRBV11-1 and J is TRBJ2-5, with a possible D match to TRBD1 (6 bases). The V gene lost 4 bases and the J gene lost 4 bases, with 13 bases spanning the gap. Germline CDR1 SGHAT, CDR2 FQDESV (reference sequence). This CDR3 contains 14 residues. The CDR3 coding sequence is TGTGCCAGCAGCTCGAACAGGGTTGGAGAGACCCAGTACTTC. This gives the protein CASSSNRVGETQYF. Variable domain in full (rest from reference TRBV11-1 and TRBJ2-5): EAEVAQSPRYKITEKSQAVAFWCDPISGHATLYWYRQILGQGPELLVQFQDESVVDDSQLPKDRFSAERLKGVDSTLKIQPAELGDSAMYLCASSSNRVGETQYFGPGTRLLVL.

The rearrangement uses TRBV11-2 and TRBJ2-3, with D maybe TRBD1 (5 bases). Looked up from germline, CDR1 is SGHAT and CDR2 is FQNNGV. V lost 6 bases to trimming and J lost 0 bases, with 16 bases between them. The CDR3 loop spans 16 amino acids. For the CDR3, the DNA is TGTGCCAGCAGTTCCCTACAGGCGGCTAGCACAGATACGCAGTATTTT. It encodes CASSSLQAASTDTQYF.

The rearrangement links TRBV5-4 to TRBJ2-1; D call uncertain. The germline V gene encodes CDR1 SGHNT and CDR2 YYREEE (reference sequence). The CDR3 has 15 amino acids. V lost 4 bases and J lost 5, with 16 bases in between. The CDR3 is CASSPTPGSHNEQFF. Written as DNA, the CDR3 is TGTGCCAGCAGCCCCACTCCCGGATCCCACAATGAGCAGTTCTTC.

V is TRBV15 and J is TRBJ2-2, with 8 nucleotides matching TRBD1. Unmatched junction bases numbered 3, after V lost 1 base and J lost 5 bases. The CDR3 has 15 amino acids. The germline V gene has CDR1 LNHNV and CDR2 YYDKDF (reference sequence). The CDR3 is CATSRVTGDTGELFF. The CDR3 DNA reads TGTGCCACCAGCAGAGTGACAGGGGATACCGGGGAGCTGTTTTTT. Variable domain in full (rest from reference TRBV15 and TRBJ2-2): DAMVIQNPRYQVTQFGKPVTLSCSQTLNHNVMYWYQQKSSQAPKLLFHYYDKDFNNEADTPDNFQSRRPNTSFCFLDIRSPGLGDTAMYLCATSRVTGDTGELFFGEGSRLTVL.

The chain is built from TRBV19 and TRBJ2-7; the D is unclear. This CDR3 contains 11 residues. Germline CDR1 and CDR2: LNHDA and SQIVND (reference sequence). The CDR3 loop is CVPATAYEQYF. In DNA, the CDR3 is TGTGTCCCAGCCACCGCCTACGAGCAGTACTTC.

The gene calls are TRBV10-3 and TRBJ2-4; 10 bases agree with TRBD2. V lost 3 bases and J lost 0; bases outside the gene matches: 8. Germline V CDR1 and CDR2: ENHRY, SYGVKD. This CDR3 spans 18 amino acids. Written as DNA, the CDR3 is TGTGCCATCAGTGACCTAGCGGGGGCCCATGTAGCCAAAAACATTCAGTACTTC. It codes for CAISDLAGAHVAKNIQYF.

V usage is TRBV10-1 and J usage is TRBJ2-2; no clear D. This CDR3 spans 15 amino acids. The germline V gene encodes CDR1 WNHNN and CDR2 SYGVQD (reference sequence). Deletions cut 6 bases from V and 1 base from J, with 12 bases between. The CDR3 reads CASRSDGWNTGELFF. Written as DNA, the CDR3 is TGCGCCAGCAGGTCGGACGGATGGAACACCGGGGAGCTGTTTTTT.

The rearrangement links TRBV5-4 to TRBJ1-6; 7 nucleotides align to TRBD1. In germline, CDR1 is SGHNT, CDR2 YYREEE (reference sequence). This CDR3 comprises 16 residues. V was clipped by 4 bases and J by 7 bases; unmatched bases: 11. CDR3 in DNA: TGTGCCAGCAGCACCAGGGGGGGCCAGATCAATTCACCCCTCCACTTT. This codes for CASSTRGGQINSPLHF.

The genes are TRBV18 and TRBJ1-2, with D perhaps matching TRBD1 (6 bases). Trimming removed 5 bases from V and 0 bases from J, with 10 bases in between. Germline CDR1 and CDR2: KGHSH and LQKENI. The CDR3 has 14 residues. CDR3 loop: CASSEDSANYGYTF. As DNA, the CDR3 is TGTGCCAGCTCAGAGGACAGCGCTAACTATGGCTACACCTTC.

This rearrangement joins TRBV6-5 to TRBJ2-7, with 8 bases matching TRBD2. J was trimmed by 0 bases and V by 8 bases; bases with no gene match: 6. Germline CDR1 MNHEY, CDR2 SVGAGI. The CDR3 spans 14 residues. CDR3 DNA: TGTGCCAGCGTGGATCGGGGGGGCTCCTACGAGCAGTACTTC. Encoded protein: CASVDRGGSYEQYF.